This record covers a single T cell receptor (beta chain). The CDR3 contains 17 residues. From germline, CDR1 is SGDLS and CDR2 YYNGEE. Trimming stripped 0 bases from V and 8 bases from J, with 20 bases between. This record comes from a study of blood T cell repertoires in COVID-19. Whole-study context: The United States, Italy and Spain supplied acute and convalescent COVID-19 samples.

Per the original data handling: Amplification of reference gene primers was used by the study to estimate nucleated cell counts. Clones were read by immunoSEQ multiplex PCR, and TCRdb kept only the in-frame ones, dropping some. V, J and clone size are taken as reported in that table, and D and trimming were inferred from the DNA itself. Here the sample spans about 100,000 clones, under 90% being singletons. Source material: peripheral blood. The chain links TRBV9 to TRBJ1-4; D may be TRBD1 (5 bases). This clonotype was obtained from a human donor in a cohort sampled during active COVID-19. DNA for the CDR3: TGTGCCAGCAGCGTAGGAGCCCCGGGAGCCAAGGGGGAAAAACTGTTTTTT. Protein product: CASSVGAPGAKGEKLFF.